This TCR beta chain was captured in a study of cytomegalovirus exposure and HLA in healthy donors. Study in general: The roughly 120 validation repertoires used the same platform as the 600 to 750 first-cohort repertoires (as reported by a later analysis).

To note about this clone: The antigen remains unidentified.

The CDR3 consists of 15 residues. Trimming removed 3 bases at V and 0 bases at J, with 11 bases between. In germline, CDR1 is WSHSY, CDR2 SAAADI. Findings and limits, study-wide: The study put some 150 TCR beta chains on its list as cytomegalovirus-associated. Some public TCRs appeared in many individuals, while most sequences were rare.

Sequenced by immunoSEQ multiplex PCR; TCRdb stores in-frame clones only, minus some. The table has 130,000 to 150,000 clones, approximately 92% seen once. Sequencing was performed on PBMCs. The rearrangement joins TRBV10-2 to TRBJ1-1; D might be TRBD1 (6 bases). This clonotype was sampled from a young woman in good health and CMV-seropositive. The CDR3: CASSEAQGLNTEAFF. The CDR3 DNA is TGCGCCAGCAGTGAAGCCCAGGGGCTGAACACTGAAGCTTTCTTT.